The 9 T cell receptor beta chains in this list originate from one sample, sequenced in a study of T cell responses to AZD1222 COVID-19 vaccine. Data came from immunoSEQ multiplex PCR; TCRdb stores just in-frame clones and leaves some out. The data contain about 150,000 clones, 90% to 95% of them singletons. The source material was peripheral blood, sampled 28 days after the second AZD1222 dose. These TCRs come from an adult who received the AZD1222 COVID-19 vaccine.

The CDR3: CASSRSTGTTGELFF. The CDR3 DNA reads as TGCGCCAGCAGCCGGAGCACGGGCACCACCGGGGAGCTGTTTTTT. V and J are TRBV5-1 and TRBJ2-2, with D uncertain. CDR1 is SGHRS and CDR2 is YFSETQ in the germline V gene. CDR3 length: 15 residues. V was shortened by 4 bases and J by 4 bases, with 14 bases between the two germline ends. The variable domain in full, completed from reference TRBV5-1 and TRBJ2-2, reads KAGVTQTPRYLIKTRGQQVTLSCSPISGHRSVSWYQQTPGQGLQFLFEYFSETQRNKGNFPGRFSGRQFSNSRSEMNVSTLELGDSALYLCASSRSTGTTGELFFGEGSRLTVL.

The V gene is TRBV6-5, the J gene TRBJ2-2; D possibly corresponds to TRBD1 (5 bases). V lost 5 bases to trimming and J lost 2 bases, with 9 bases between them. Germline V gene sequence: CDR1 MNHEY, CDR2 SVGAGI. This CDR3 is built from 14 residues. CDR3 loop: CASSQTANTGELFF. The CDR3 DNA sequence: TGTGCCAGCAGTCAGACAGCTAACACCGGGGAGCTGTTTTTT.

As DNA, the CDR3 is TGTGCCAGCAGCCCCGGGACTAGCAAGGTTGAGCAGTTCTTC. It codes for CASSPGTSKVEQFF. The V call is TRBV7-7, the J call TRBJ2-1; 9 positions agree with TRBD2. Germline lookup yields CDR1 SSHAT and CDR2 FNYEAQ (reference sequence). Trimming at V came to 5 bases and at J to 9 bases, leaving 8 bases not matched to a gene. This CDR3 has 14 residues.

The chain joins TRBV11-3 to TRBJ1-1; tentative D call: TRBD1 (5 bases). The CDR3 has 13 residues. Trimming took 2 bases from V and 5 from J, leaving 9 bases between them. Germline V gene lookup returns CDR1 SGHNT and CDR2 YENEEA. The CDR3 reads CASSLRGYTEAFF. Written as DNA, the CDR3 is TGTGCCAGCAGCTTAAGGGGTTATACTGAAGCTTTCTTT. The entire variable domain, with the rest obtained from reference TRBV11-3 and TRBJ1-1, is as follows: EAGVVQSPRYKIIEKKQPVAFWCNPISGHNTLYWYLQNLGQGPELLIRYENEEAVDDSQLPKDRFSAERLKGVDSTLKIQPAELGDSAVYLCASSLRGYTEAFFGQGTRLTVV.

This chain links TRBV6-5 with TRBJ1-5, with 7 positions matching TRBD1. The CDR3 is made up of 15 amino acids. J was trimmed by 3 bases and V by 0 bases; bases with no gene match: 2. The germline V gene has CDR1 MNHEY and CDR2 SVGAGI. The CDR3 bases are TGTGCCAGCAGTTACTCGGGACAGTTCAATCAGCCCCAGCATTTT. Its translation: CASSYSGQFNQPQHF.

This rearrangement joins TRBV7-9 to TRBJ2-2; 8 nucleotides line up with TRBD2. J gave up 5 bases and V 4 bases, and 9 bases lay outside the gene matches. The CDR3 sequence is 16 residues long. Per germline, CDR1 SEHNR and CDR2 FQNEAQ (reference sequence). CDR3 region: CASSSGGAALTGELFF. The CDR3 coding sequence is TGTGCCAGCAGCTCGGGGGGGGCTGCCCTTACCGGGGAGCTGTTTTTT.

The chain has TRBV4-1 and TRBJ2-1; D may correspond to TRBD1 or TRBD2 (6 bases each). Germline CDR1 reads MGHRA; CDR2 reads YSYEKL. Trimming left V 1 base short and J 0 bases short, with 10 bases between. This CDR3 contains 16 residues. DNA of the CDR3: TGCGCCAGCAGCCAAGGAGGGGGGCCCTCCTACAATGAGCAGTTCTTC. Its translation is CASSQGGGPSYNEQFF.

The chain combines TRBV7-6 with TRBJ1-5; D gene uncertain. The CDR3 spans 13 residues. Germline loops: CDR1 SGHVS, CDR2 FNYEAQ. V was shortened by 1 base and J by 6 bases, with 7 bases between the two germline ends. This CDR3 is CASSLVGGQPQHF. In nucleotides, the CDR3 is TGTGCCAGCAGCTTAGTGGGCGGTCAGCCCCAGCATTTT.

Points on this clone: A much larger clone sits a single nucleotide away, making a read error possible. The chain uses TRBV7-9 and TRBJ1-5; D is unresolved. Trimming shortened V by 1 base and J by 4 bases, and 5 bases separated the two germline ends. Per germline, CDR1 SEHNR and CDR2 FQNEAQ (reference sequence). The CDR3 extends over 13 amino acids. For the CDR3, the DNA is TGTGCCAGCAGCTTAGTGGGGAATCAGCCCCAGCATTTT. Its protein product is CASSLVGNQPQHF.